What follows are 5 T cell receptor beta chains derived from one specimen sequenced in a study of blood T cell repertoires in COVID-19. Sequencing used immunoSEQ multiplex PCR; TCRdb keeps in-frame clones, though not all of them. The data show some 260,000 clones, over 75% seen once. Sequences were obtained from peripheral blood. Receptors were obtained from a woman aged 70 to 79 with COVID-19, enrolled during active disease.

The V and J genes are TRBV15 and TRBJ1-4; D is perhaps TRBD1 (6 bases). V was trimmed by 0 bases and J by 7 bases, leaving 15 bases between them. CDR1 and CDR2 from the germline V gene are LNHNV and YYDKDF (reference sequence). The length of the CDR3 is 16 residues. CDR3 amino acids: CATSRDHGGAGEKLFF. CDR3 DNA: TGTGCCACCAGCAGAGATCACGGGGGGGCGGGTGAAAAACTGTTTTTT. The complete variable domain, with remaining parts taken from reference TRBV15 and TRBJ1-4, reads DAMVIQNPRYQVTQFGKPVTLSCSQTLNHNVMYWYQQKSSQAPKLLFHYYDKDFNNEADTPDNFQSRRPNTSFCFLDIRSPGLGDTAMYLCATSRDHGGAGEKLFFGSGTQLSVL.

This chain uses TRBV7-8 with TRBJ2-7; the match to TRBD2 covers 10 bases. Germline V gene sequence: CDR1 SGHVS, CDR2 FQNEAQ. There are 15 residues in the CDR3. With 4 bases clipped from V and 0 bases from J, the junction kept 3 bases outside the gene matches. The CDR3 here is CASSSSSGSSYEQYF. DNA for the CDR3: TGTGCCAGCAGCTCCTCTAGCGGGAGCTCCTACGAGCAGTACTTC. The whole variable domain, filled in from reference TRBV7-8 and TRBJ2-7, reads GAGVSQSPRYKVAKRGQDVALRCDPISGHVSLFWYQQALGQGPEFLTYFQNEAQLDKSGLPSDRFFAERPEGSVSTLKIQRTQQEDSAVYLCASSSSSGSSYEQYFGPGTRLTVT.

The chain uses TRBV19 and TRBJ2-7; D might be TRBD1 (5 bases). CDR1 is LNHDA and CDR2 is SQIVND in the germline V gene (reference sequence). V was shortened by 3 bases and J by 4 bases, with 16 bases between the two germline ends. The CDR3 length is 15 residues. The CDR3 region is CASSMTRAYSYEQYF. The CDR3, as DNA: TGTGCCAGTAGTATGACCAGGGCCTACTCTTACGAGCAGTACTTC.

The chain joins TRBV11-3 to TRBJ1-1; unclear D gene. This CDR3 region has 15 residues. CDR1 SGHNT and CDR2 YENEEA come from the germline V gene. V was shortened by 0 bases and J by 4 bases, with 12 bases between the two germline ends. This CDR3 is CASSLDPVPGTEAFF. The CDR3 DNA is TGTGCCAGCAGCTTAGATCCGGTCCCGGGCACTGAAGCTTTCTTT.

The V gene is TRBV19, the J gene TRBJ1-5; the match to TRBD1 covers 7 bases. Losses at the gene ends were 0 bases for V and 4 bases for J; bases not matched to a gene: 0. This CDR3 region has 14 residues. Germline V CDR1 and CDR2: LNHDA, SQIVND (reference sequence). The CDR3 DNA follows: TGTGCCAGTAGTATAGAGACAGGGAATCAGCCCCAGCATTTT. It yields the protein CASSIETGNQPQHF.